The sample holds many counts of the clone carrying this T cell receptor (beta chain). TCRdb itself ran the 5' RACE reads through MiXCR, one entry per CDR3 protein. Of just under 650,000 distinct CDR3 sequences listed, less than 9% are singletons. This entry comes from a study of identical twins. There are 18 residues in the CDR3. V lost 5 bases and J lost 3; bases outside the gene matches: 16. Germline-derived CDR1 and CDR2 are SGHVS and FQNEAQ. These data were also filed under a second study, of yellow fever vaccine responses in identical twins.

This clonotype was sampled from a woman younger than 30 in good health. The sequenced sample was PBMCs. The chain employs TRBV7-8 and TRBJ2-5; 9 bases match TRBD2. In DNA, the CDR3 is TGTGCCAGCAGCCCCCTAGTATCTAGCGGGGCCTTCAAAGAGACCCAGTACTTC. Translating gives CASSPLVSSGAFKETQYF.